This T cell receptor beta chain comes out of a study of CD8 T cells in Susac syndrome. Findings and limits, study-wide: Clonal expansion of CD8+ cells in Susac peaked in TEMRA cells (and in active patients). It was acknowledged in the study that its TCR sequencing and HLA analysis involved a relatively small number of individuals.

TCR beta sequencing was performed on blood CD8+ and CD4+ T cells. CDR1 SGDLS and CDR2 YYNGEE come from the germline V gene. V was cut by 2 bases and J by 2 bases, with 16 bases left in between. The CDR3 has 16 amino acids. On this clonotype itself: The antigen remains unidentified.

RNA was extracted with the RNeasy kit, and a quantity of about 0.45 to 1 ug was reverse transcribed using random hexamers. It was immunoSEQ multiplex PCR that amplified TCR beta CDR3 across 54 Vbeta and 13 Jbeta. TCRdb re-called the immunoSEQ multiplex PCR reads through MiXCR, storing one row per CDR3 protein. Found here are about 90,000 distinct CDR3 sequences, approximately 96% of them singletons; the top ten hold 0.62%. This receptor was identified in a human donor with Susac syndrome. Source material: CD8+ T cells from PBMCs. The genes are TRBV9 and TRBJ1-1; D may be TRBD1 (5 bases). The DNA of the CDR3 is TGTGCCAGCAGCGTGCAGCCTCGGGACGTCAACACTGAAGCTTTCTTT. Its translation is CASSVQPRDVNTEAFF.